A selection of T cell receptor beta chains follows, all from one sample in a study of Graves' ophthalmopathy and Graves' hyperthyroidism. TCRdb passed the multiplex PCR reads through MiXCR, listing each CDR3 protein once. The profile shows 1 million to 1.3 million distinct CDR3 sequences, about 38% of them singletons. Specimen: peripheral blood or thyroid tissue (not recorded which). Receptor source: an adult man with Graves' hyperthyroidism. Each CDR3 is given with its conserved first and last residue. A D gene is named only where the DNA matches it firmly. Clone size is shown for a subset of rows, as once, few, many or a class of expanded clone.

abundance,j_gene,d_gene,v_gene,len,CDR3nt,CDR3aa
NA,TRBJ2-2,TRBD1,TRBV20-1,14,TGCAGTGCTGGCCGGGACAGCAACACCGGGGAGCTGTTTTTT,CSAGRDSNTGELFF
NA,TRBJ2-2,NA,TRBV5-4,16,TGTGCCAGCAGCTCCCTTGGGGGCGGGTTTACCGGGGAGCTGTTTTTT,CASSSLGGGFTGELFF
many,TRBJ2-2,NA,TRBV19,10,TGTGCCAGTATGAGCGGGGAGCTGTTTTTT,CASMSGELFF
NA,TRBJ1-2,TRBD1,TRBV29-1,15,TGCAGCGCCCCGGGACAGGGGGCCCTTAACTATGGCTACACCTTC,CSAPGQGALNYGYTF
many,TRBJ1-5,NA,TRBV19,13,TGTGCCAGTAGTTTCGGGCCGGGTCAGCCCCAGCATTTT,CASSFGPGQPQHF
NA,TRBJ2-7,NA,TRBV12-3/TRBV12-4,15,TGTGCCAGCAGTTTTTTAAACCATGGCAGAATTGGGCAGTACTTC,CASSFLNHGRIGQYF
NA,TRBJ1-2,TRBD1,TRBV24-1,16,TGTGCCACCAGTGACTGGACAGGGAAGGGCATCTACGGCTACACCTTC,CATSDWTGKGIYGYTF
few,TRBJ1-6,NA,TRBV7-8,16,TGTGCCAGCAGCCGAGTGCTTAGCTCCTATAATTCACCCCTCCACTTT,CASSRVLSSYNSPLHF
NA,TRBJ1-5,NA,TRBV29-1,12,TGCAGCGTTAGGGCTGCGGATCAGCCCCAGCATTTT,CSVRAADQPQHF
few,TRBJ2-7,TRBD1,TRBV13,17,TGTGCCAGCAGCCCACCCAGGGACAGGGGGGGTGGTTACGAGCAGTACTTC,CASSPPRDRGGGYEQYF
many,TRBJ1-1,NA,TRBV7-9,15,TGTGCCAGCAGTGGTCCGACAGGACGGAACACTGAAGCTTTCTTT,CASSGPTGRNTEAFF
NA,TRBJ2-2,TRBD1,TRBV6-5,16,TGTGCCAGCAGCCCAGACAGGGGGCGAAACACCGGGGAGCTGTTTTTT,CASSPDRGRNTGELFF
few,TRBJ1-6,TRBD1,TRBV13,19,TGTGCCAGCAGCATACAGGGGCCCCGTGGAAGCTCCTATAATTCACCCCTCCACTTT,CASSIQGPRGSSYNSPLHF
few,TRBJ2-7,NA,TRBV6-5,13,TGTGCCAGCAGAAAACAGGGCCCATACGAGCAGTACTTC,CASRKQGPYEQYF
few,TRBJ1-1,TRBD1,TRBV6-1,15,TGTGCCAGCAGCGTTCGGGACAGAGGGAACACTGAAGCTTTCTTT,CASSVRDRGNTEAFF
many,TRBJ1-6,TRBD1,TRBV5-8,16,TGTGCCAGCAGCATCAGGACAGGGAGTAATCGTTCACCCCTCCACTTT,CASSIRTGSNRSPLHF
few,TRBJ2-7,NA,TRBV14,17,TGTGCCAGCAGCCAACTACAAAGTGGGGCAGGGGACGACGAGCAGTACTTC,CASSQLQSGAGDDEQYF
NA,TRBJ1-2,NA,TRBV20-1,11,TGCAGTGCGCGCCTAGGTCGGGGCTACACCTTC,CSARLGRGYTF
NA,TRBJ2-7,TRBD1,TRBV29-1,14,TGCAGCGTATACAGGGGGACTGGTTCCTACGAGCAGTACTTC,CSVYRGTGSYEQYF
NA,TRBJ2-3,NA,TRBV3-1,14,TGTGCCAGCAGCCAAGATATGCGGCGAGATACGCAGTATTTT,CASSQDMRRDTQYF
NA,TRBJ2-2,NA,TRBV5-6,17,TGTGTCAGCAGCTTGGTACACCGCCATGCGAACACCGGGGAGCTGTTTTTT,CVSSLVHRHANTGELFF
NA,TRBJ1-1,NA,TRBV20-1,14,TGCAGTGCTAGAGATTATCGGGGGCTGGCTGAAGCTTTCTTT,CSARDYRGLAEAFF
many,TRBJ2-7,TRBD2,TRBV29-1,15,TGCAGCGTTGTCTGGGTTAGCGGGAAATCCTACGAGCAGTACTTC,CSVVWVSGKSYEQYF
NA,TRBJ2-5,NA,TRBV28,16,TGTGCCAGCAGCTCTGGCGGCCATTCCAACCAAGAGACCCAGTACTTC,CASSSGGHSNQETQYF
few,TRBJ2-5,NA,TRBV10-3,15,TGTGCCAGCAGTTACTCGCAGGGGACGAGAGGGACCCAGTACTTC,CASSYSQGTRGTQYF
NA,TRBJ2-5,TRBD2,TRBV7-9,18,TGTGCCAGCAGTCGACTAGCGGGAGGACCGAGAAACCAAGAGACCCAGTACTTC,CASSRLAGGPRNQETQYF
NA,TRBJ2-5,TRBD1,TRBV11-1,14,TGTGCCAGCAGCGGACAGGAGGCCCAAGAGGCCCAGTACTTC,CASSGQEAQEAQYF
many,TRBJ1-5,NA,TRBV7-9,13,TGTGCCAGCAGCTTAGACGGAGCCTGGACACAGCATTTT,CASSLDGAWTQHF
NA,TRBJ1-1,NA,TRBV20-1,13,TGCAGTGCTAGGGGACCCATGAACACTGAAGCTTTCTTT,CSARGPMNTEAFF
many,TRBJ1-2,NA,TRBV4-1,16,TGCGCCAGCAGCCAAGATCAGGGGAGAGCTAACTATGGCTACACCTTC,CASSQDQGRANYGYTF
few,TRBJ2-2,NA,TRBV5-4,14,TGTGCCAGCGTGGACGGCCCGAACACCGGGGAGCTGTTTTTT,CASVDGPNTGELFF
NA,TRBJ2-2,TRBD1,TRBV5-1,15,TGCGCCAGCAGCTGGGGACAGGGCCAAACCGGGGAGCTGTTTTTT,CASSWGQGQTGELFF
many,TRBJ2-5,TRBD2,TRBV20-1,14,TGCAGTGCTAGAACCAAGGCGGGAGCTGAGACCCAGTACTTC,CSARTKAGAETQYF
NA,TRBJ1-5,NA,TRBV24-1,15,TGTGCCAGCAGGGACGGGGGAGGTGGCAATCAGCCCCAGCATTTT,CASRDGGGGNQPQHF
many,TRBJ1-1,NA,TRBV5-8,12,TGTGCCAGCAGCTTGAGGATAACTGAAGCTTTCTTT,CASSLRITEAFF
many,TRBJ1-4,NA,TRBV15,12,TGTGCCACCAGCAGATACTCTGAAAAACTGTTTTTT,CATSRYSEKLFF
few,TRBJ1-4,TRBD1,TRBV4-3,14,TGCGCCAGCAGCCCGGGACAGGGTAAAGAAAAACTGTTTTTT,CASSPGQGKEKLFF
many,TRBJ2-7,NA,TRBV10-3,18,TGTGCCATCAGTGAGTCGGCGGAGTTCCAGGGTGGCTCCTACGAGCAGTACTTC,CAISESAEFQGGSYEQYF
NA,TRBJ2-2,TRBD1,TRBV7-8,16,TGTGCCAGCAGCCCGTTCGGGACAGGGTACACCGGGGAGCTGTTTTTT,CASSPFGTGYTGELFF
many,TRBJ1-1,NA,TRBV10-3,11,TGTGCCATCAGTGAGACTACTGAAGCTTTCTTT,CAISETTEAFF
NA,TRBJ2-3,NA,TRBV10-3,13,TGTGCCACCAGGCAGGGGGGGACAGATACGCAGTATTTT,CATRQGGTDTQYF
many,TRBJ2-5,TRBD2,TRBV7-2,15,TGTGCCAGCAGCACCGGGACTAGAATTGGTGAGACCCAGTACTTC,CASSTGTRIGETQYF
NA,TRBJ1-2,TRBD1,TRBV4-1,15,TGCGCCAGCGAATACAGCCCAGGGACAGGGGTCGGCTACACCTTC,CASEYSPGTGVGYTF
few,TRBJ1-1,TRBD1,TRBV7-9,15,TGTGCCAGCAGCGAATACAGGGGTGGGGACACTGAAGCTTTCTTT,CASSEYRGGDTEAFF
NA,TRBJ1-3,NA,TRBV29-1,12,TGCAGCGTTGACAAAGCAGAGAACACCATATATTTT,CSVDKAENTIYF
few,TRBJ2-7,NA,TRBV28,12,TGTGCCAGCAGTTTAATGCTACAGGGTTCGAACTTC,CASSLMLQGSNF